This T cell receptor beta chain came from a study of CD8 T cell repertoires and HIV-1 epitope variants (TCRdb year 2020). Background for the entire study: In separate culture wells, T cells were stimulated with each of twenty-five peptides that represented autologous and known Gag and Nef epitope variants. The control conditions were a CMV, EBV and flu peptide pool, the Ebola AY9 epitope as a negative control, and a well with no peptide. Using the EasySep Human T Cell Enrichment Kit, T cells were enriched and then co-cultured with an equal number of autologous T cell-negative cells acting as antigen-presenting cells. A 1M T cell aliquot was kept as an uncultured baseline condition, separate from the 80 or so T cell cultures. Cultures ran for about 9 days in IMDM with gentamicin, with half-media changes on days 3 and 7 adding IL-2, IL-7 and IL-15. The epitopes tested covered three Gag epitope families plus Nef HW9 and YT9. Running each culture condition in triplicate, except for one peptide done in duplicate, gave a total of 80 to 95 T cell cultures.

Overall study results and their limits: The study identified under ten antigen-specific TCR beta clonotypes, roughly 6 of which appeared to be cross-reactive for autologous or known escape epitope variants. The assay identified only TCR beta chains and indicated proliferation in response to antigen, without indicating T cell function or cytokine profile. Five or six clonotypes recognized the Nef KF9 family and one the HW9 family, with no responses to the TAALDMSHF plasma variant.

The CDR3 runs 12 amino acids, cysteine and phenylalanine included. Here the CDR3 DNA is all that survives: 36 bases in frame from base 1. Trimming takes 0 bases from V and 2 bases from J, and the germline ends sit 1 base apart. According to the germline V gene, CDR1 reads MNHEY and CDR2 reads SVGAGI. TCR beta CDR3 regions were sequenced at survey depth on the immunoSEQ platform. The QIAamp DNA micro kit was used to extract genomic DNA from every cultured and uncultured CD8+ T cell population. The authors' analysis ran thus. Any sample with under 5,000 productive reads was excluded, and this exclusion removed about 7% of the roughly 75 cultures stimulated with HIV peptides. A MANAFEST web app trimmed sequences to CDR3 and removed nonproductive sequences, CDR3s under 5 amino acids, and those not starting C or ending F/W. To count as antigen-specific, a clonotype had to be expanded in at least 2 of 3 replicates compared with the no-peptide control at FDR 0.01, and only within one epitope family. A frequency at least fivefold higher than in wells stimulated with peptides from other epitope families was additionally required for specific clonotypes. As stored in TCRdb, this immuneACCESS dataset retains in-frame rearrangements with V and J assigned. A fraction of the clones does not appear; measured against another copy, unresolved V genes explain less than half of the discrepancy, and the remainder lacks a known reason. V and J calls and clone size come straight from that table; D and trimming were deduced from the DNA. The sample has 5,000 to 6,500 clones on record, about two thirds of them singletons. Jointly, the top ten make up around 47% of the sample.

The EasySep Human CD8+ T Cell Enrichment Kit was used on day 10 to isolate CD8+ T cells from every culture. With regard to this clone: Its antigen is not yet known. No base quality information exists; no much larger clone differs at one position.

Sample: cultured CD8+ T cells derived from PBMCs. The chain employs TRBV6-5 and TRBJ1-1, with the identity of the D gene unclear. This sequence was found in a male donor with HIV. The CDR3 region has the sequence CASSYSNTEAFF. The nucleotide sequence is given as TGTGCCAGCAGTTACTCCAACACTGAAGCTTTCTTT.